The T cell receptor beta chain under discussion was sequenced for a study of blood T cell repertoires in COVID-19. As for the study in general: Acute and convalescent COVID-19 specimens originated in the United States, Italy and Spain. Nucleic acid was either cDNA or gDNA, and it came from T cells, B-cell-depleted T cells, or PBMCs.

Study processing details: From reference gene primer amplification, estimates of nucleated cell counts were derived. The repertoire was sequenced with immunoSEQ multiplex PCR; TCRdb's copy has only in-frame clones and lacks some. V and J calls and clone size are copied from that table; D and trimming were computed from the DNA. The sample lists hundreds of thousands of clones; 65% to 90% were seen once. Participants were placed into cohorts based on the clinical history they reported. V gave up 5 bases and J gave up 0 bases; unmatched junction bases: 8. The CDR3 sequence is 17 residues long. CDR1 SGDLS and CDR2 YYNGEE come from the germline V gene.

The sequence came from a woman between 45 and 65 years old with acute COVID-19. Sequenced material: PBMCs or T cells enriched from blood (not recorded which). The gene calls are TRBV9 and TRBJ2-6, with 7 positions matching TRBD2. The CDR3 protein is CASSEPGGFSGANVLTF. CDR3 nucleotides: TGTGCCAGCAGTGAACCCGGGGGGTTCTCTGGGGCCAACGTCCTGACTTTC.